This is a list of T cell receptor beta chains from one sample in a study of beta chain features in type 1 diabetes. Sequencing used immunoSEQ multiplex PCR; TCRdb keeps in-frame clones, though not all of them. Of 350,000 to 450,000 clones in the sample, around 15% were seen once. Sequencing was done on a sample of naive CD4+ T cells from blood. The receptors shown here come from a woman aged 18-29 years in good health. Both conserved end residues are part of each CDR3. The D gene is left open where the match is weak. Rows give clone size only sometimes, using once, few, many, or a class for an expanded clone.

-	15	-	TRBV2	TRBJ2-6	TGTGCCAGCAGCTTACAGGACTCTGGGGCCAACGTCCTGACTTTC	CASSLQDSGANVLTF
-	12	-	TRBV30	TRBJ1-5	TGTGCCTGGAGTGTTCCGGGTCAGCCCCAGCATTTT	CAWSVPGQPQHF
TRBD1	15	few	TRBV7-9	TRBJ2-7	TGTGCCAGCAGCTCCGGGACAGGGACTACCTACGAGCAGTACTTC	CASSSGTGTTYEQYF
-	11	-	TRBV20-1	TRBJ1-2	TGCAGTGCTGGCCAGGGGAATAGCTACACCTTC	CSAGQGNSYTF
TRBD2	11	few	TRBV2	TRBJ2-1	TGTGCCAGCACGGGAGGGTATGAGCAGTTCTTC	CASTGGYEQFF
-	17	few	TRBV29-1	TRBJ2-1	TGCAGCGTTGGACTAGAAACGTGGCTTGGGCCCTACAATGAGCAGTTCTTC	CSVGLETWLGPYNEQFF
TRBD1	15	few	TRBV2	TRBJ1-1	TGTGCCGGCCATGGACAGGGGGTGAGGGACACTGAAGCTTTCTTT	CAGHGQGVRDTEAFF
TRBD2	13	-	TRBV11-2	TRBJ2-7	TGTGCCAGCAGTCAGGCGGGAGGTTACGAGCAGTACTTC	CASSQAGGYEQYF
TRBD2	15	-	TRBV18	TRBJ2-7	TGTGCCAGCTCACCAAAGTACGCGGGAGCAAACGAGCAGTACTTC	CASSPKYAGANEQYF
TRBD1	13	-	TRBV10-3	TRBJ2-7	TGTGCCATCAGGGAGACAGGGGGCTACGAGCAGTACTTC	CAIRETGGYEQYF
TRBD1	15	few	TRBV29-1	TRBJ2-3	TGCAGCGTCGCGCCGGGACAGGGGTTGCCAGATACGCAGTATTTT	CSVAPGQGLPDTQYF
TRBD1	15	-	TRBV5-6	TRBJ1-1	TGTGCCAGCAGCTTAGTGGACAGGGTGATCACTGAAGCTTTCTTT	CASSLVDRVITEAFF
-	14	-	TRBV5-1	TRBJ2-1	TGCGCCAGCAGCTTGCGGGCTAGCCTCAATGAGCAGTTCTTC	CASSLRASLNEQFF
-	16	-	TRBV30	TRBJ2-7	TGTGCCTGGAGAGACCTCGGGGGGCCGAGCTCCTACGAGCAGTACTTC	CAWRDLGGPSSYEQYF
TRBD1	13	few	TRBV10-3	TRBJ2-3	TGTGCCATGGGACAGCTAAGCACAGATACGCAGTATTTT	CAMGQLSTDTQYF
TRBD1	17	-	TRBV5-4	TRBJ1-2	TGTGCCAGCAGCTTGGATGTGGGGACAGGGTTTCACTATGGCTACACCTTC	CASSLDVGTGFHYGYTF
TRBD2	14	few	TRBV6-6	TRBJ2-7	TGTGCCAGCAGCCTTGGACTAGATCCCTACGAGCAGTACTTC	CASSLGLDPYEQYF
-	12	few	TRBV30	TRBJ2-3	TGTGCCTCTGGCGGGAGCACAGATACGCAGTATTTT	CASGGSTDTQYF
-	16	-	TRBV11-2	TRBJ2-2	TGTGCCAGCAGCCCGCATGCAGCAGAGGACACCGGGGAGCTGTTTTTT	CASSPHAAEDTGELFF
-	14	-	TRBV4-1	TRBJ2-3	TGCGCCAGCAGCCAGAGCGGGAGCACAGATACGCAGTATTTT	CASSQSGSTDTQYF
TRBD1	13	few	TRBV30	TRBJ1-2	TGTGCCTGGAGTTCAGGGGGAAACTATGGCTACACCTTC	CAWSSGGNYGYTF
-	15	-	TRBV28	TRBJ2-3	TGTGCCAGCAGTACCCCGGGACACCGCACAGATACGCAGTATTTT	CASSTPGHRTDTQYF
-	13	-	TRBV2	TRBJ2-5	TGTGCCAGCAGTGGCCAGTACCAAGAGACCCAGTACTTC	CASSGQYQETQYF
-	16	-	TRBV18	TRBJ2-5	TGTGCCAGCTCAGTGAACGACCCACAGGGTCACGAGACCCAGTACTTC	CASSVNDPQGHETQYF
-	10	few	TRBV19	TRBJ1-5	TGTGCCAGTAGTCTACAGCCCCAGCATTTT	CASSLQPQHF
TRBD2	16	-	TRBV28	TRBJ2-5	TGTGCCAGCAGTTTAGTCGGACTAGCGGCCCAAGAGACCCAGTACTTC	CASSLVGLAAQETQYF
-	13	-	TRBV5-1	TRBJ2-1	TGCGCCAGCAGCTTAGGACTTTACAATGAGCAGTTCTTC	CASSLGLYNEQFF
TRBD2	17	few	TRBV27	TRBJ2-5	TGTGCCAGCAGTTTATCGAGGACTAGCGGGAGCCGGGAGACCCAGTACTTC	CASSLSRTSGSRETQYF
TRBD1	11	-	TRBV29-1	TRBJ2-7	TGCAGCGTCCGCTCCCGGGACAGTGTAATGTTC	CSVRSRDSVMF
-	11	few	TRBV28	TRBJ2-7	TGTGCCAGCAGTTCGAGCTACGAGCAGTACTTC	CASSSSYEQYF
-	16	few	TRBV7-2	TRBJ1-2	TGTGCCAGCAGCTTAGCCCCGGGAGGCCGCTCCTATGGCTACACCTTC	CASSLAPGGRSYGYTF